These T cell receptor beta chains were read from a single sample in a study of neurological immune-mediated disorders. Each CDR3 protein is one row after TCRdb ran MiXCR on the 5' RACE reads. The sample lists fewer than 80,000 distinct CDR3 sequences; approximately 5.2% were seen once. The sequencing sample was made of PBMCs. These receptors all stem from a woman in her twenties or thirties with multiple sclerosis. Each CDR3 is given with its conserved first and last residue. D genes are given only for firm matches. Only some rows state a clone size, as once, few, many or a class for expanded clones.

size: many; J: TRBJ2-1; V: TRBV5-1; D: -; length: 16; CDR3: CASSLGNTGYNNEQFF; DNA: TGCGCCAGCAGCTTGGGAAACACAGGGTATAACAATGAGCAGTTCTTC
size: many; J: TRBJ2-3; V: TRBV6-5; D: -; length: 11; CDR3: CASSYADTQYF; DNA: TGTGCCAGCAGTTACGCAGATACGCAGTATTTT
size: many; J: TRBJ2-3; V: TRBV5-1; D: TRBD2; length: 14; CDR3: CASSLGQRGNTQYF; DNA: TGCGCCAGCAGCTTGGGGCAGCGGGGGAATACGCAGTATTTT
size: many; J: TRBJ1-1; V: TRBV10-3; D: TRBD1; length: 13; CDR3: CAMRTGMNTEAFF; DNA: TGTGCCATGAGGACAGGGATGAACACTGAAGCTTTCTTT
size: -; J: TRBJ1-5; V: TRBV20-1; D: TRBD1; length: 15; CDR3: CSARRGTDSNQPQNF; DNA: TGCAGTGCTAGGAGAGGGACAGATTCCAATCAGCCCCAGAATTTT
size: few; J: TRBJ2-5; V: TRBV7-6; D: TRBD2; length: 19; CDR3: CASSLDVTSGGPNWETQYF; DNA: TGTGCCAGCAGCTTAGACGTAACTAGCGGGGGCCCTAATTGGGAGACCCAGTACTTC
size: many; J: TRBJ1-3; V: TRBV20-1; D: -; length: 14; CDR3: CSAMFPSSGNTIYF; DNA: TGCAGTGCTATGTTCCCGAGCTCTGGAAACACCATATATTTT
size: many; J: TRBJ2-5; V: TRBV5-1; D: -; length: 16; CDR3: CASSLGDGPAGETQYF; DNA: TGCGCCAGCAGCTTGGGCGACGGGCCGGCGGGGGAGACCCAGTACTTC
size: many; J: TRBJ1-1; V: TRBV12-3/TRBV12-4; D: -; length: 14; CDR3: CASSFWPPDTEAFF; DNA: TGTGCCAGCAGTTTTTGGCCCCCGGACACTGAAGCTTTCTTT
size: many; J: TRBJ1-3; V: TRBV7-2; D: -; length: 13; CDR3: CASSLKFGNTIYF; DNA: TGTGCCAGCAGCCTGAAATTCGGAAACACCATATATTTT
size: -; J: TRBJ1-2; V: TRBV5-1; D: TRBD1; length: 14; CDR3: CASSLRGQHYGYTF; DNA: TGCGCCAGCAGCCTAAGGGGACAGCACTATGGCTACACCTTC
size: many; J: TRBJ1-1; V: TRBV9; D: -; length: 13; CDR3: CASSYTGNTEAFF; DNA: TGTGCCAGCTCTTACACGGGAAACACTGAAGCTTTCTTT
size: many; J: TRBJ2-4; V: TRBV5-1; D: -; length: 15; CDR3: CASSLDPIAKNIQYF; DNA: TGCGCCAGCAGCTTGGACCCAATTGCCAAAAACATTCAGTACTTC
size: many; J: TRBJ2-7; V: TRBV27; D: TRBD1; length: 16; CDR3: CASRLRQGGPSYEQYF; DNA: TGTGCCAGCAGATTGCGACAGGGGGGCCCCTCCTACGAGCAGTACTTC
size: many; J: TRBJ2-3; V: TRBV5-1; D: -; length: 16; CDR3: CASSLGAGTNTDTQYF; DNA: TGCGCCAGCAGCTTGGGTGCCGGGACCAACACAGATACGCAGTATTTT
size: -; J: TRBJ2-2; V: TRBV7-6; D: TRBD1; length: 16; CDR3: CASSLVQGARTGELFF; DNA: TGTGCCAGCAGCTTAGTACAGGGGGCGAGGACCGGGGAGCTGTTTTTT
size: many; J: TRBJ2-3; V: TRBV12-3/TRBV12-4; D: TRBD2; length: 15; CDR3: CASGPLAGRTDTQYF; DNA: TGTGCCAGCGGACCACTAGCGGGGAGGACAGATACGCAGTATTTT
size: many; J: TRBJ1-1; V: TRBV5-1; D: -; length: 13; CDR3: CASSLSVGTEAFF; DNA: TGCGCCAGCAGCTTGTCCGTAGGCACTGAAGCTTTCTTT
size: many; J: TRBJ1-1; V: TRBV12-3/TRBV12-4; D: -; length: 12; CDR3: CASLSTGTEAFF; DNA: TGTGCCAGCCTTAGTACGGGCACTGAAGCTTTCTTT
size: many; J: TRBJ2-1; V: TRBV20-1; D: -; length: 13; CDR3: CSASLDPYNEQFF; DNA: TGCAGTGCTAGCTTGGACCCCTACAATGAGCAGTTCTTC
size: many; J: TRBJ2-7; V: TRBV5-1; D: TRBD1; length: 17; CDR3: CASSLEPLGRTGVEQYF; DNA: TGCGCCAGCAGCTTGGAACCCCTTGGGAGGACAGGGGTTGAGCAGTACTTC
size: many; J: TRBJ2-7; V: TRBV7-2; D: TRBD1; length: 14; CDR3: CASSFSRGPSEQYF; DNA: TGTGCCAGCAGCTTTTCTAGGGGGCCCTCCGAGCAGTACTTC
size: many; J: TRBJ1-6; V: TRBV3-1; D: -; length: 15; CDR3: CASSQGLTENSPLHF; DNA: TGTGCCAGCAGCCAAGGTCTTACAGAAAATTCACCCCTCCACTTT
size: many; J: TRBJ1-2; V: TRBV7-9; D: -; length: 11; CDR3: CASSIQGGYTF; DNA: TGTGCCAGCAGCATACAGGGTGGCTACACCTTC
size: -; J: TRBJ1-2; V: TRBV7-6; D: -; length: 13; CDR3: CASSLRTDYGYTF; DNA: TGTGCCAGCAGCCTGAGGACAGACTATGGCTACACCTTC
size: many; J: TRBJ1-6; V: TRBV10-3; D: -; length: 18; CDR3: CAISESAGATAYNSPLHF; DNA: TGTGCCATCAGTGAGTCGGCAGGGGCGACCGCCTATAATTCACCCCTCCACTTT
size: many; J: TRBJ2-1; V: TRBV5-1; D: -; length: 18; CDR3: CASSSGGGGTPQSREQFF; DNA: TGCGCCAGCAGCTCTGGGGGAGGGGGGACCCCCCAATCTCGGGAGCAGTTCTTC
size: many; J: TRBJ2-7; V: TRBV12-3/TRBV12-4; D: -; length: 15; CDR3: CASSPRSAGVYEQYF; DNA: TGTGCCAGCAGCCCCAGGTCGGCAGGGGTCTACGAGCAGTACTTC
size: -; J: TRBJ2-3; V: TRBV7-7; D: TRBD2; length: 14; CDR3: CASSASGLRDTQYF; DNA: TGTGCTAGCAGCGCTAGCGGACTTAGGGATACGCAGTATTTT
size: many; J: TRBJ1-5; V: TRBV12-3/TRBV12-4; D: -; length: 15; CDR3: CASSGGAGRIQPQHF; DNA: TGTGCCAGCAGTGGGGGGGCAGGGAGAATTCAGCCCCAGCATTTT
size: many; J: TRBJ2-7; V: TRBV20-1; D: -; length: 11; CDR3: CSVPTGYEQYF; DNA: TGCAGTGTCCCGACAGGCTACGAGCAGTACTTC
size: few; J: TRBJ2-1; V: TRBV5-1; D: -; length: 14; CDR3: CASSLGSEYNEQFF; DNA: TGCGCCAGCAGCTTGGGCTCAGAGTACAATGAGCAGTTCTTC
size: many; J: TRBJ1-1; V: TRBV20-1; D: -; length: 14; CDR3: CSARGGGADTEAFF; DNA: TGCAGTGCTAGAGGTGGGGGGGCGGACACTGAAGCTTTCTTT
size: many; J: TRBJ2-2; V: TRBV5-1; D: -; length: 15; CDR3: CASFTGAGTRGELFF; DNA: TGCGCCAGCTTCACGGGGGCCGGGACGCGAGGGGAGCTGTTTTTT
size: many; J: TRBJ1-5; V: TRBV30; D: TRBD1; length: 15; CDR3: CAWSTNGQGNQPQHF; DNA: TGTGCCTGGAGTACGAACGGACAGGGCAATCAGCCCCAGCATTTT
size: many; J: TRBJ2-1; V: TRBV3-1; D: -; length: 13; CDR3: CASSQESVNEQFF; DNA: TGTGCCAGCAGCCAAGAAAGCGTTAATGAGCAGTTCTTC
size: many; J: TRBJ1-1; V: TRBV5-1; D: -; length: 13; CDR3: CASSFGRNTEAFF; DNA: TGCGCCAGCAGCTTCGGTAGGAACACTGAAGCTTTCTTT
size: many; J: TRBJ2-7; V: TRBV5-6; D: -; length: 14; CDR3: CASSLELISYEQYF; DNA: TGTGCCAGCAGCTTGGAACTGATCTCCTACGAGCAGTACTTC
size: many; J: TRBJ1-2; V: TRBV2; D: TRBD1; length: 13; CDR3: CASSASGTGGYTF; DNA: TGTGCCAGCAGTGCCTCCGGGACAGGAGGCTACACCTTC
size: many; J: TRBJ2-3; V: TRBV4-2; D: -; length: 17; CDR3: CASSRRGGGSRADTQYF; DNA: TGTGCCAGCAGCCGAAGGGGAGGAGGGAGCCGTGCAGATACGCAGTATTTT
size: -; J: TRBJ1-5; V: TRBV7-2; D: -; length: 13; CDR3: CASSRGSNQPQHF; DNA: TGTGCCAGCAGCAGGGGATCCAATCAGCCCCAGCATTTT
size: many; J: TRBJ2-7; V: TRBV15; D: TRBD1; length: 14; CDR3: CATSTGTGGYEQYF; DNA: TGTGCCACCAGCACCGGGACAGGGGGCTACGAGCAGTACTTC
size: many; J: TRBJ1-6; V: TRBV5-1; D: -; length: 15; CDR3: CASSLGTHHNSPLHF; DNA: TGCGCCAGCAGCTTGGGGACGCATCATAATTCACCCCTCCACTTT
size: many; J: TRBJ1-5; V: TRBV20-1; D: -; length: 13; CDR3: CSARQTDDQPQHF; DNA: TGCAGTGCTAGACAGACTGACGATCAGCCCCAGCATTTT
size: many; J: TRBJ2-3; V: TRBV5-6; D: -; length: 13; CDR3: CASSSISTDTQYF; DNA: TGTGCCAGCAGCTCCATTAGCACAGATACGCAGTATTTT
size: many; J: TRBJ2-7; V: TRBV7-2; D: -; length: 13; CDR3: CASSLQSYLEQYF; DNA: TGTGCCAGCAGCTTACAGAGTTATCTGGAGCAGTACTTC
size: -; J: TRBJ1-5; V: TRBV7-2; D: TRBD1; length: 16; CDR3: CASSLGAGTGSQPQHF; DNA: TGTGCCAGCAGCTTAGGGGCCGGGACAGGGAGTCAGCCCCAGCATTTT
size: many; J: TRBJ2-6; V: TRBV12-3/TRBV12-4; D: -; length: 13; CDR3: CASRGTGANVLTF; DNA: TGTGCCTCCAGGGGCACTGGGGCCAACGTCCTGACTTTC
size: few; J: TRBJ1-2; V: TRBV20-1; D: -; length: 14; CDR3: CSAPRSRDSYGYTF; DNA: TGCAGTGCCCCTCGCTCCAGGGATAGCTATGGCTACACCTTC
size: many; J: TRBJ2-7; V: TRBV9; D: TRBD1; length: 13; CDR3: CASSPTGGYEQYF; DNA: TGTGCCAGCAGCCCAACAGGGGGTTACGAGCAGTACTTC
size: many; J: TRBJ1-1; V: TRBV7-9; D: -; length: 14; CDR3: CASSFEGVGAEAFF; DNA: TGTGCCAGCAGCTTTGAGGGGGTGGGGGCTGAAGCTTTCTTT
size: many; J: TRBJ1-2; V: TRBV7-9; D: -; length: 14; CDR3: CASSLGGNTYGYTF; DNA: TGTGCCAGCAGCTTAGGGGGGAATACCTATGGCTACACCTTC
size: many; J: TRBJ1-3; V: TRBV7-9; D: -; length: 15; CDR3: CASSSQGVTRDTIYF; DNA: TGTGCCAGCAGCTCTCAAGGGGTGACCCGGGACACCATATATTTT